This T cell receptor beta chain was identified during a study of chemoradiotherapy in HPV16-positive cancers. Study context: Candidate HPV-specific clones and shared TCR motifs came from a couple of HPV16-positive patients.

A word on this clone: The antigen remains unidentified.

General observations from the study: Non-HPV-specific T cells did not expand in tumors during treatment, whereas candidate HPV-specific clones and E7-related motifs did. HPV-responsive T-cell expansion during chemoradiotherapy was linked to improved recurrence-free survival in HPV16-positive patients. Only two HPV16-positive patients supplied the functional HPV-specificity definition.

The method was immunoSEQ multiplex PCR; TCRdb's version includes in-frame clones alone and lacks a portion of them. The data contain about 68,000 clones, 88% of them seen just once; the ten biggest clones take up 3.5% to 4.5%. Here the sequenced sample was blood, taken from a patient who underwent chemoradiotherapy. The receptor was isolated from a human donor with HPV-associated anogenital cancer.

CDR3 residues: CASSSQGYTGELFF. DNA for the CDR3: TGTGCCAGCAGCTCCCAGGGGTACACCGGGGAGCTGTTTTTT. The chain is built from TRBV7-3 and TRBJ2-2, with D maybe TRBD1 (6 bases). Germline values: CDR1 SGHTA, CDR2 FQGTGA. The CDR3 loop spans 14 amino acids. Trimming removed 4 bases at V and 3 bases at J, with 9 bases between.